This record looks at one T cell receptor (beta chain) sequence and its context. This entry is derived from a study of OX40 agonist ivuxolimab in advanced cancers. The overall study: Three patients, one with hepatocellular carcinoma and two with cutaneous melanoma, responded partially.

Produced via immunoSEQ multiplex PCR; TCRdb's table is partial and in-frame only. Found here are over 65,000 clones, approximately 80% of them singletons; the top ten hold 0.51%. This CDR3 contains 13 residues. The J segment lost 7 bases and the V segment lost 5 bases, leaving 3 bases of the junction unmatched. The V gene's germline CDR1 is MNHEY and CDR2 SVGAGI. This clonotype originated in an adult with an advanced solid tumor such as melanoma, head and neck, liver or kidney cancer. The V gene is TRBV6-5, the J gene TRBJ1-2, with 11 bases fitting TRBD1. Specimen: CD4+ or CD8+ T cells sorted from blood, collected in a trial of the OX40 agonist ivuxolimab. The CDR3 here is CASSEGQGGGYTF. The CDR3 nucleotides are TGTGCCAGCAGTGAGGGACAGGGGGGTGGCTACACCTTC.